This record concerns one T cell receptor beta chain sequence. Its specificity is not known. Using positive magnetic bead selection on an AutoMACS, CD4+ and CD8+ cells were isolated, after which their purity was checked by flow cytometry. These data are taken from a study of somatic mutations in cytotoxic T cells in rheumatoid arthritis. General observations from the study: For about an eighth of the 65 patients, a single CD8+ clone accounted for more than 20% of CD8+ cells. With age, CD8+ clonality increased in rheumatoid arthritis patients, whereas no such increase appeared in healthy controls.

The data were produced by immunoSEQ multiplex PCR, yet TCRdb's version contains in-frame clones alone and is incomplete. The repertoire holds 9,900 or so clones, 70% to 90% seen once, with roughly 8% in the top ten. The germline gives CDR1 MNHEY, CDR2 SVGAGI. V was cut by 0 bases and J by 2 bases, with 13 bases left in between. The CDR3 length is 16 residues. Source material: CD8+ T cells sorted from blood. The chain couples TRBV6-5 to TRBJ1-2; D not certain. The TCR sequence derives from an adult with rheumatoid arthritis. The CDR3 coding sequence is TGTGCCAGCAGTTACTCGGTTAATTTACGGAACTATGGCTACACCTTC. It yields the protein CASSYSVNLRNYGYTF.